The 31 T cell receptor beta chains presented below share a single source sample, sequenced in a study of CD8+ T cells in alopecia areata (dated by TCRdb to 2017 to 2018). Cells from mouse cutaneous lymph nodes were pooled, stained for CD4, CD8alpha, NKG2D, NKG2ACE and other markers, and then sorted on a BD Influx. Libraries came from the immunoSEQ multiplex PCR assay. RNA was extracted from all samples and reverse transcribed into cDNA as template for TCR sequencing. Here the immuneACCESS table is served through TCRdb, limited to in-frame sequences with V and J called. Missing clones are a known gap in these copies; in checked studies unresolved V genes cover under half, and the rest lacks a known reason. This sample was tabulated with over 250,000 clones, among which there are no singletons. 0.9% to 1.5% of the sample is held by the ten biggest clonotypes. Input material: CD4+ T cells sorted from a lymph node. The receptors shown here come from a C3H/HeJ mouse with alopecia areata. This strain of mice has MHC haplotype H2-k.

Comment on this clone: Gene names are the mouse ones. With the read ending 4 residues before the CDR3 end, the germline J gene is used to fill in that end. The same CDR3 can be traced to other DNA sequences in this sample. The rearrangement joins TRBV13-1 to TRBJ2-3; 9 bases are a match to TRBD2. The germline V gene encodes CDR1 NSHNY and CDR2 SYGAGN. The CDR3 extends over 14 amino acids. V trimming: 5 bases; J trimming: 1 base; junction bases outside the gene matches: 2. The CDR3: CASSPGGGAETLYF. The CDR3 DNA, read in part, is TGTGCCAGCAGCCCTGGGGGGGGTGCAGAA.

Only a few counts were recorded for this clone. Any gene name here is a mouse gene name. The read gets to within 4 residues of the CDR3 end, and the germline J gene fills in the rest. This same CDR3 is encoded by further DNA sequences in the sample. J is TRBJ2-1 and V is TRBV13-3; 10 bases match TRBD2. The germline gives CDR1 NNHDY, CDR2 SYVADS. V shed 0 bases and J 3 bases; nucleotides not matched to a gene: 3. The CDR3 totals 16 residues. The CDR3 is CASSDGLGGIYAEQFF. The covered CDR3 bases are TGTGCCAGCAGTGATGGACTGGGGGGCATCTATGCT.

Worth noting for this clone: Gene labels here are mouse ones. The read stops 4 residues short of the end of the CDR3; the missing end is completed from the germline J gene. The chain is built from TRBV17 and TRBJ2-7; D possibly corresponds to TRBD1 (6 bases). The V gene lost 0 bases and the J gene lost 3 bases, with 12 bases spanning the gap. The CDR3 has 15 residues. Germline assignment: CDR1 MNHDT and CDR2 YYDKIL. The CDR3 DNA, read in part, is TGTGCTAGCAGTAGAGAACCGGGACAAATCTAT. Its translation is CASSREPGQIY. The whole CDR3 protein reads CASSREPGQIYEQYF.

As for this clone: Genes and germline are mouse. The read comes to an end 4 residues before the CDR3 does, leaving the germline J gene to fill in the end. This specimen includes other DNA sequences encoding the same CDR3. The J gene is TRBJ2-2, the V gene TRBV13-1, with TRBD1 identical over 11 bases. Germline CDR1 NSHNY, CDR2 SYGAGN. J lost 5 bases, V lost 0 bases, and 3 bases had no gene match. This CDR3 contains 16 residues. The CDR3 reads CASSDAGTGGTGQLYF. The DNA read from the CDR3 is TGTGCCAGCAGTGATGCGGGGACAGGGGGAACCGGG.

To note about this clone: Gene names are the mouse ones. The CDR3 is cut off 4 residues early in the read; its end comes from the germline J gene. Other DNA variants within this sample encode the same CDR3. The chain couples TRBV17 to TRBJ2-5; TRBD1 aligns across 10 bases. The V gene's germline CDR1 is MNHDT and CDR2 YYDKIL. CDR3 length: 13 residues. CDR3 DNA (partial): TGTGCTAGCAGGGGGACAGGGGAAGAC. The encoded protein is CASRGTGED. The CDR3 in its entirety is CASRGTGEDTQYF.

As for this clone: Mouse names are used for the genes. The read is 4 residues too short to cover the CDR3 end, so that end is filled in from the germline J gene. Other nucleotide sequences in the sample specify the same CDR3. The chain joins TRBV5 to TRBJ2-2; weak D call: TRBD1 (6 bases). Trimming removed 4 bases at V and 0 bases at J, with 9 bases between. In germline, CDR1 is LGHNA, CDR2 YNLKQL (reference sequence). This CDR3 is 15 amino acids long. CDR3 bases read: TGTGCCAGCAGCCTTGGGACAACAAACACCGGG. As protein: CASSLGTTNTG. The complete CDR3 sequence is CASSLGTTNTGQLYF.

Only a few counts were recorded for this clone. Gene names and germline refer to mouse. The CDR3 extends 4 residues past the end of the read, so its final part is completed from the germline J gene. The chain joins TRBV19 to TRBJ1-1; possibly TRBD1 for D (5 bases). Germline values: CDR1 FNHDT, CDR2 SITEND (reference sequence). The CDR3 loop spans 13 amino acids. The DNA read from the CDR3 is TGTGCCAGCAGTATAAGCTGGGGGAGA. It encodes CASSISWGR. The entire CDR3 is CASSISWGREVFF.

There are a few counts of this clone. Mouse gene names and germline throughout. From the germline J gene comes the end of the CDR3, since the read stops 4 residues before it. The chain is built from TRBV13-3 and TRBJ2-5; TRBD1 is a possible D gene (6 bases). Germline lookup yields CDR1 NNHDY and CDR2 SYVADS. CDR3 size: 14 residues. The germline V and J ends were trimmed by 5 bases and 2 bases, with 12 bases remaining between them. The CDR3 bases that were read are TGTGCCAGCAGCGCAAGACAGGTCCAAGAC. It is translated as CASSARQVQD. The entire CDR3 reads CASSARQVQDTQYF.

This clone was counted between two and nine times. Genes here carry mouse names. The read falls 4 residues short of the CDR3 end, and the missing part is taken from the germline J gene. The chain carries TRBV13-1 and TRBJ1-2; TRBD1 is a possible D gene (6 bases). CDR1 is NSHNY, CDR2 SYGAGN, per germline. The V end lost 0 bases, the J end lost 2 bases, and 14 bases lay between the germline ends. This CDR3 has 16 residues. Incomplete CDR3 DNA: TGTGCCAGCAGTGATGCCCCCGGGACACCGAACTCC. This gives the protein CASSDAPGTPNS. The entire CDR3 reads CASSDAPGTPNSDYTF.

This clone appeared a few times. Gene names refer to mouse genes. The read is 4 residues too short to cover the CDR3 end, so that end is filled in from the germline J gene. The J gene is TRBJ2-1, the V gene TRBV31; 11 nucleotides match TRBD2. V trimming: 1 base; J trimming: 3 bases; junction bases outside the gene matches: 2. This CDR3 spans 15 amino acids. Germline values: CDR1 GKSSPN, CDR2 SITVG. The CDR3 is CAWSHWGGLYAEQFF. Incomplete CDR3 DNA: TGTGCCTGGAGTCACTGGGGGGGCCTCTATGCT.

This clone was found a few times. At one end the junction does not follow the germline gene, possibly because of a read error. Genes and germline are mouse. The CDR3 end is not reached by the read, which stops 4 residues before it; the germline J gene fills it in. The rearrangement links TRBV31 to TRBJ2-1, with 8 bases lining up with TRBD2. This CDR3 is 15 amino acids long. Per germline, CDR1 GKSSPN and CDR2 SITVG. Here the CDR3 reads CAWGLGGGNYAEQFF. CDR3 DNA (partial): TGTGCCTGGGGTCTGGGGGGCGGTAACTATGCT.

This clone was seen a few times. The genes and germline here are from mouse. The read stops 4 residues short of the end of the CDR3; the missing end is completed from the germline J gene. This sample also contains other DNA sequences that code for the same CDR3. The chain couples TRBV19 to TRBJ2-7; 10 bases agree with TRBD1. Germline CDR1 reads FNHDT; CDR2 reads SITEND (reference sequence). The CDR3 loop spans 14 amino acids. The J segment lost 3 bases and the V segment lost 4 bases, leaving 4 bases of the junction unmatched. CDR3 bases read: TGTGCCAGCAGTCCTCGGACAGGGGGCTAT. Translating it yields CASSPRTGGY. The CDR3, in full, reads CASSPRTGGYEQYF.

This clone was seen a few times. The gene names given are mouse names. The read stops 4 residues short of the end of the CDR3; the missing end is completed from the germline J gene. The chain employs TRBV19 and TRBJ2-1; 7 positions match TRBD2. Germline trimming cut 2 bases from V and 5 bases from J; bases unmatched to any gene: 4. Germline lookup yields CDR1 FNHDT and CDR2 SITEND (reference sequence). The CDR3 contains 14 residues. The chain's CDR3 is CASSMWLGDAEQFF. CDR3 DNA, as far as it was read: TGTGCCAGCAGTATGTGGCTGGGGGATGCT.

In this sample, this clone turned up a few times. Gene labels here are mouse ones. The read is 4 residues too short to cover the CDR3 end, so that end is filled in from the germline J gene. The sample contains more than one DNA sequence encoding this CDR3. The V gene is TRBV1, the J gene TRBJ2-3, with D perhaps matching TRBD1 (5 bases). In germline, CDR1 is NSQYPW, CDR2 LRSPGD (reference sequence). V lost 3 bases to trimming and J lost 0 bases, with 7 bases between them. The CDR3 is made up of 14 amino acids. CDR3 in amino acids: CTCSAQGSAETLYF. CDR3 bases read: TGCACCTGCAGTGCGCAGGGTAGTGCAGAA. Drawing the rest from reference TRBV1 and TRBJ2-3, the complete variable domain is VTLLEQNPRWRLVPRGQAVNLRCILKNSQYPWMSWYQQDLQKQLQWLFTLRSPGDKEVKSLPGADYLATRVTDTELRLQVANMSQGRTLYCTCSAQGSAETLYFGSGTRLTVL.

On this clone: Genes and germline come from the mouse. The CDR3 goes on 4 residues after the read ends, and that part is filled in from the germline J gene. The V gene is TRBV5, the J gene TRBJ2-3; 8 bases align to TRBD1. Germline lookup yields CDR1 LGHNA and CDR2 YNLKQL (reference sequence). Trimming took 0 bases from V and 3 from J; bases not matched to a gene: 2. The CDR3 sequence is 15 residues long. The DNA read from the CDR3 is TGTGCCAGCAGCCAAGAGCAGGGGGCGGCAGAA. Translated: CASSQEQGAAE. The complete CDR3 reads CASSQEQGAAETLYF.

Comment on this clone: Here the gene names and germline are mouse. The missing CDR3 end, 4 residues past where the read stops, is filled in from the germline J gene. V is TRBV31 and J is TRBJ2-1, with 9 bases lining up with TRBD2. Unmatched junction bases numbered 3, after V lost 0 bases and J lost 3 bases. The CDR3 contains 15 residues. Germline V CDR1 and CDR2: GKSSPN, SITVG. The covered CDR3 bases are TGTGCCTGGAGTCTAGCCTGGGGGGGCTATGCT. This encodes CAWSLAWGGYA. The entire CDR3 sequence reads CAWSLAWGGYAEQFF.

A word on this clone: Genes and germline are mouse. The missing CDR3 end, 3 residues past where the read stops, is filled in from the germline J gene. The rearrangement links TRBV19 to TRBJ1-6, with 11 bases identical to TRBD1. TRBJ1-6 is an ORF for which the function is uncertain. Germline V gene sequence: CDR1 FNHDT, CDR2 SITEND (reference sequence). V shed 4 bases, J shed 6 bases, and the junction held 6 bases outside the gene matches. The CDR3 has 16 amino acids. The CDR3 region is CASSQDRGLGNSPLYF. The part of the CDR3 DNA that was read is TGTGCCAGCAGTCAGGACAGGGGGCTGGGTAATTCGCCC.

A note on this clone: It may be a read error: a sequence one base away is much more abundant. The genes are named according to mouse. The sequenced fragment ends 4 residues before the CDR3 boundary, so the rest is inferred from the germline J gene. V gene TRBV19 combines with J gene TRBJ2-2; the D gene is possibly TRBD1 (5 bases). Trimming stripped 3 bases from V and 2 bases from J, with 5 bases between. This CDR3 region has 13 residues. Per the germline V gene, CDR1 is FNHDT and CDR2 is SITEND (reference sequence). The CDR3 loop reads CASSKGNTGQLYF. CDR3 DNA (partial): TGTGCCAGCAGTAAGGGGAACACCGGG.

About this clone: All gene names here are mouse names. The read falls 4 residues short of the CDR3 end, and the missing part is taken from the germline J gene. Other DNA sequences from this sample encode an identical CDR3 as well. The chain combines TRBV13-1 with TRBJ2-3; 10 positions match TRBD2. The germline V gene encodes CDR1 NSHNY and CDR2 SYGAGN. The CDR3 contains 15 residues. With 3 bases clipped from V and 3 bases from J, the junction kept 4 bases outside the gene matches. The CDR3 is CASSAGGARAETLYF. CDR3 bases read: TGTGCCAGCAGTGCTGGGGGGGCGCGGGCAGAA.

This clone was found a few times. Germline and genes: mouse. The CDR3 end lies 4 residues beyond the end of the read and is filled in from the germline J gene. The chain combines TRBV31 with TRBJ2-1; TRBD2 matches at 9 bases. The CDR3 is 16 residues long. CDR1 and CDR2 (germline): GKSSPN, SITVG. With 3 bases clipped from V and 1 base from J, the junction kept 7 bases outside the gene matches. Partial CDR3 DNA: TGTGCCTGGAGCCGGGGCTGGGGGGGAAACTATGCT. Its protein is CAWSRGWGGNYA. The whole CDR3 protein is CAWSRGWGGNYAEQFF.

Turning to this clone: Gene and germline names: mouse. The CDR3 is cut off 4 residues early in the read; its end comes from the germline J gene. The rearrangement uses TRBV13-2 and TRBJ2-7; D ambiguous. CDR3 size: 12 residues. V was shortened by 2 bases and J by 1 base, with 4 bases between the two germline ends. Germline loops: CDR1 NNHNN, CDR2 SYGAGS (reference sequence). The CDR3 DNA, read in part, is TGTGCCAGCGGTGAAGGGTCCTAT. Amino acids: CASGEGSY. The entire CDR3 is CASGEGSYEQYF.

This clone was seen a few times. Gene names and germline match the mouse. From the germline J gene comes the end of the CDR3, since the read stops 4 residues before it. This rearrangement joins TRBV13-2 to TRBJ1-2; 12 bases are shared with TRBD1. The ends lost 1 base at V and 4 bases at J; junction bases unmatched: 2. Germline assignment: CDR1 NNHNN and CDR2 SYGAGS (reference sequence). The CDR3 length is 15 residues. The CDR3 here is CASGDPGQGASDYTF. Partial CDR3 DNA: TGTGCCAGCGGTGATCCGGGACAGGGGGCCTCC.

This clone was found a few times. Gene and germline names: mouse. The read ends 4 residues early relative to the CDR3; the germline J gene fills the gap. This sample also contains other DNA sequences that code for the same CDR3. The chain links TRBV1 to TRBJ2-3; 9 nucleotides line up with TRBD2. V was clipped by 0 bases and J by 0 bases; unmatched bases: 4. The CDR3 is 17 amino acids. Germline V gene sequence: CDR1 NSQYPW, CDR2 LRSPGD (reference sequence). The part of the CDR3 DNA that was read is TGCACCTGCAGTGCAGATCTGGGGGGGTCTAGTGCAGAA. Protein product: CTCSADLGGSSAE. The CDR3 as a whole reads CTCSADLGGSSAETLYF.

This clone was detected a few times. Gene and germline names: mouse. The CDR3 end falls 4 residues outside the read, so it is completed with the germline J gene. This chain uses TRBV13-3 with TRBJ2-4; D gene ambiguous. The CDR3 runs 13 residues. Trimming cost V 3 bases and J 0 bases, with 5 bases left between them. Germline V gene data show CDR1 as NNHDY and CDR2 as SYVADS. The part of the CDR3 DNA that was read is TGTGCCAGCAGTGTAACTAGTCAAAAC. This translates into CASSVTSQN. The CDR3, in full, reads CASSVTSQNTLYF.

This clone showed up just a few times. The genes are named according to mouse. The read terminates 4 residues ahead of where the CDR3 ends, so the germline J gene completes it. This sequence joins TRBV19 and TRBJ2-2; maybe TRBD2 (6 bases). Germline-derived CDR1 and CDR2 are FNHDT and SITEND (reference sequence). This CDR3 region has 15 residues. V lost 7 bases to trimming and J lost 1 base, with 14 bases between them. The sequenced CDR3 bases are TGTGCCAGCGCCCCCGGGACTCAAAACACCGGG. Amino acid sequence: CASAPGTQNTG. In full, the CDR3 reads CASAPGTQNTGQLYF.

Regarding this clone: Germline and genes here are mouse. Read data end 4 residues before the CDR3 end; the end is taken from the germline J gene. J is TRBJ2-5 and V is TRBV29, with 10 bases identical to TRBD1. The CDR3 is made up of 15 amino acids. CDR1 is MSHET, CDR2 SYDVDS, per germline. CDR3 DNA (partial): TGTGCTAGCAGTCCCCCGGGACAGGGGCCGGAC. Translated: CASSPPGQGPD. The CDR3 in its entirety is CASSPPGQGPDTQYF.

In this sample, this clone turned up a few times. All gene names here are mouse names. The read terminates 3 residues ahead of where the CDR3 ends, so the germline J gene completes it. The same CDR3 is also encoded by other DNA sequences in this sample. The J gene is TRBJ1-6, the V gene TRBV19; 8 nucleotides align to TRBD1. TRBJ1-6 is an ORF; its function is uncertain. The J segment lost 9 bases and the V segment lost 4 bases, leaving 3 bases of the junction unmatched. CDR3 length equals 13 residues. Per germline, CDR1 FNHDT and CDR2 SITEND (reference sequence). The chain's CDR3 is CASSSGQGSPLYF. The part of the CDR3 DNA that was read is TGTGCCAGCAGTTCCGGACAGGGTTCGCCC.

This clone has just a few counts. Genes and germline come from the mouse. The read finishes 4 residues shy of the CDR3 end, and the germline J gene is used to complete it. This chain links TRBV14 with TRBJ2-5; D is possibly TRBD1 (6 bases). CDR3 length: 16 residues. Germline V lookup: CDR1 SGHDT, CDR2 FRDEAV. The V end was cut by 1 base, the J end by 2 bases, with 14 bases between. The CDR3 bases that were read are TGTGCCAGCAGTTTCGTTCCAGGGGTGGGCCAAGAC. Its translation is CASSFVPGVGQD. The whole CDR3 reads CASSFVPGVGQDTQYF.

To note about this clone: Mouse gene names and germline throughout. The sequenced fragment ends 4 residues before the CDR3 boundary, so the rest is inferred from the germline J gene. V usage is TRBV13-1 and J usage is TRBJ2-2, with 7 bases fitting TRBD1. The CDR3 is 15 amino acids. In germline, CDR1 is NSHNY, CDR2 SYGAGN. With 1 base clipped from V and 4 bases from J, the junction kept 4 bases outside the gene matches. The CDR3 sequence is CASSDRDSGTGQLYF. Partial CDR3 DNA: TGTGCCAGCAGTGATCGGGACAGCGGCACCGGG.

This clone was seen more than once but under ten times. Mouse germline and gene names are used. The read comes to an end 4 residues before the CDR3 does, leaving the germline J gene to fill in the end. The chain recombines TRBV1 with TRBJ2-5; D is unresolved. Germline V CDR1 and CDR2: NSQYPW, LRSPGD (reference sequence). The CDR3 consists of 12 residues. Trimming took 5 bases from V and 1 from J, leaving 4 bases between them. This chain's CDR3 is CTCSPYQDTQYF. Partial CDR3 DNA: TGCACCTGCAGTCCTTACCAAGAC.

This clone was picked up a small number of times. Any gene name here is a mouse gene name. The read ends 4 residues early relative to the CDR3; the germline J gene fills the gap. V usage is TRBV13-1 and J usage is TRBJ2-5; TRBD1 might be the D (5 bases). This CDR3 has 14 residues. Germline V gene lookup returns CDR1 NSHNY and CDR2 SYGAGN. The CDR3 spells CASSDQAGKDTQYF. The sequenced CDR3 bases are TGTGCCAGCAGTGATCAGGCAGGGAAGGAC.